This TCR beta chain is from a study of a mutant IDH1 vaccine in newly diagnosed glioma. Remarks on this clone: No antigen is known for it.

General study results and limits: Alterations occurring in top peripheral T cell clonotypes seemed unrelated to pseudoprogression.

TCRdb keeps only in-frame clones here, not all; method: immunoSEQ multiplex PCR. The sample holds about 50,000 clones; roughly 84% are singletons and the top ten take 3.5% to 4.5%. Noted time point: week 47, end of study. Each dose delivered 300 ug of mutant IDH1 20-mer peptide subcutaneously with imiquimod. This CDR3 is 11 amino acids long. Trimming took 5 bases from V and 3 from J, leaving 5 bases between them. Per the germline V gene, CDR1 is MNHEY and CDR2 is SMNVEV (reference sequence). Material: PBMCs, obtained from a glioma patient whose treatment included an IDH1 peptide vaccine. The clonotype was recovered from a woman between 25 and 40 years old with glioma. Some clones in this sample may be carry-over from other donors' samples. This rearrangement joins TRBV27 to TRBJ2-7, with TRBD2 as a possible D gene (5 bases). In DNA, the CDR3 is TGTGCCAGCAGTGGAGGCTACGAGCAGTACTTC. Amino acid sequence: CASSGGYEQYF.